These 18 T cell receptor beta chains originate from one sample sequenced in a study of T cells in Graves' hyperthyroidism and ophthalmopathy. TCR beta CDR3 region amplification was performed from RNA transcripts. Using the HTBI primer set, a first-round RT-PCR was run on the TCR CDR3. TCRdb ran MiXCR on the multiplex PCR reads and lists one entry per CDR3 protein. The table lists hundreds of thousands of distinct CDR3 sequences, less than 25% of them singletons. Sequenced: blood. All receptors derive from a man aged 30-40 years with Graves' ophthalmopathy.

The J gene is TRBJ2-4, the V gene TRBV11-2, with unresolved D. The CDR3 is 15 residues long. V was shortened by 1 base and J by 0 bases, with 7 bases between the two germline ends. Germline V gene sequence: CDR1 SGHAT, CDR2 FQNNGV. Here the CDR3 DNA reads TGTGCCAGCAGCTTAGCCGGCGGAGCCAAAAACATTCAGTACTTC. It yields the protein CASSLAGGAKNIQYF.

This clonotype was counted only a few times. This chain links TRBV12-3 or TRBV12-4 with TRBJ1-3; D is uncertain. There are 16 residues in the CDR3. The V end lost 1 base, the J end lost 0 bases, and 10 bases lay between the germline ends. The CDR3 sequence: CASSLVKRISGNTIYF. The CDR3 DNA reads as TGTGCCAGCAGTTTAGTAAAGCGCATCTCTGGAAACACCATATATTTT.

A few counts support this clonotype. The chain recombines TRBV15 with TRBJ2-7; D is unclear. V was trimmed by 0 bases and J by 3 bases, leaving 21 bases between them. Germline V CDR1 and CDR2: LNHNV, YYDKDF (reference sequence). The CDR3 loop spans 18 amino acids. The CDR3 is CATSRDLSVPLIVYEQYF. The CDR3 DNA reads as TGTGCCACCAGCAGAGATCTGAGTGTCCCCCTTATAGTCTACGAGCAGTACTTC.

The table lists this clonotype with a few counts. The chain is built from TRBV7-9 and TRBJ1-6; tentative D call: TRBD1 (5 bases). The CDR3 has 16 amino acids. Germline CDR1 SEHNR, CDR2 FQNEAQ (reference sequence). V was cut by 4 bases and J by 7 bases, with 17 bases left in between. CDR3 nucleotide sequence: TGTGCCAGCAGCTCTTACGCCGGGACGCCGAATTCACCCCTCCACTTT. Its protein product is CASSSYAGTPNSPLHF.

This rearrangement joins TRBV19 to TRBJ2-6, with TRBD1 matching over 8 bases. The CDR3 spans 17 residues. Germline V lookup: CDR1 LNHDA, CDR2 SQIVND (reference sequence). V lost 6 bases to trimming and J lost 0 bases; unmatched junction nucleotides: 7. CDR3 bases: TGTGCCAGTAGCTTAGGACAGGGCCGCTCTGGGGCCAACGTCCTGACTTTC. Translated: CASSLGQGRSGANVLTF.

The CDR3 coding sequence is TGTGCCAGCAATTCTGGACTAGCGGGAGCCGGGGAGCTGTTTTTT. This sequence encodes CASNSGLAGAGELFF. The V and J genes are TRBV6-2 or TRBV6-3 and TRBJ2-2; 13 positions match TRBD2. Trimming cost V 7 bases and J 6 bases; bases outside gene matches: 5. Germline V lookup: CDR1 MNHEY, CDR2 SVGEGT. CDR3 length: 15 residues.

This clonotype was seen a handful of times. This chain joins TRBV6-2 or TRBV6-3 and TRBJ2-7; D unresolved. The CDR3 spans 13 residues. V lost 6 bases and J lost 2, with 11 bases in between. The germline gives CDR1 MNHEY, CDR2 SVGEGT. The CDR3 here is CASRTDFPYEQYF. The DNA of the CDR3 is TGTGCCAGCAGGACCGACTTTCCCTACGAGCAGTACTTC.

The V call is TRBV19, the J call TRBJ2-5, with 10 bases identical to TRBD2. CDR3 length: 14 amino acids. The germline CDR1 and CDR2 sequences are LNHDA and SQIVND (reference sequence). Trimming cost V 3 bases and J 3 bases; bases outside gene matches: 1. This CDR3 reads CASSMLAGEETQYF. CDR3 bases: TGTGCCAGTAGTATGCTAGCGGGAGAAGAGACCCAGTACTTC.

This clonotype was observed at least ten times. The chain joins TRBV20-1 to TRBJ2-1; 9 bases map to TRBD1. This CDR3 is 16 amino acids long. The germline V gene has CDR1 DFQATT and CDR2 SNEGSKA (reference sequence). V was pared by 6 bases and J by 4 bases, with 13 bases of the junction left unmatched. CDR3 in DNA: TGCAGTGCCACCAAGGGAGACAGGGGGAATTACAATGAGCAGTTCTTC. Its protein is CSATKGDRGNYNEQFF.

This clonotype came up a few times. The chain uses TRBV15 and TRBJ2-1; D call uncertain. The germline V gene encodes CDR1 LNHNV and CDR2 YYDKDF (reference sequence). V gave up 0 bases and J gave up 10 bases, with 10 bases separating them. The CDR3 contains 13 residues. CDR3 bases: TGTGCCACCAGCAGAGATGCCGGTAGGGAGCAGTTCTTC. Protein sequence: CATSRDAGREQFF. Supplemented by reference TRBV15 and TRBJ2-1, the full variable domain reads DAMVIQNPRYQVTQFGKPVTLSCSQTLNHNVMYWYQQKSSQAPKLLFHYYDKDFNNEADTPDNFQSRRPNTSFCFLDIRSPGLGDTAMYLCATSRDAGREQFFGPGTRLTVL.

This clonotype has at least ten counts. The chain recombines TRBV24-1 with TRBJ1-1; D uncertain. Trimming shortened V by 7 bases and J by 7 bases, and 9 bases separated the two germline ends. The CDR3 spans 11 residues. CDR1 is KGHDR, CDR2 SFDVKD, per germline. CDR3 coding DNA: TGTGCCACCAGGAAGGGTGGTGAAGCTTTCTTT. This sequence encodes CATRKGGEAFF.

This clonotype was detected only a few times. The chain carries TRBV20-1 and TRBJ2-7; the D gene is possibly TRBD1 (6 bases). CDR1 is DFQATT and CDR2 is SNEGSKA in the germline V gene (reference sequence). This CDR3 has 14 residues. With 3 bases removed from V and 5 bases from J, the gap between germline ends came to 17 bases. For the CDR3, the DNA is TGCAGTGCTAGTGTTATGACAGGTCTAAACGAGCAGTACTTC. Its translation: CSASVMTGLNEQYF.

This chain links TRBV5-6 with TRBJ2-3, with 8 bases matching TRBD1. The CDR3 covers 16 residues. CDR1 SGHDT and CDR2 YYEEEE come from the germline V gene. V lost 5 bases, J lost 3 bases, and 11 bases stayed unmatched. CDR3 region: CASRNLRGQDTDTQYF. CDR3 DNA: TGTGCCAGCAGGAACCTCAGGGGGCAGGATACAGATACGCAGTATTTT. Looking up the rest from reference TRBV5-6 and TRBJ2-3 gives the full variable domain: DAGVTQSPTHLIKTRGQQVTLRCSPKSGHDTVSWYQQALGQGPQFIFQYYEEEERQRGNFPDRFSGHQFPNYSSELNVNALLLGDSALYLCASRNLRGQDTDTQYFGPGTRLTVL.

This clonotype was observed many times. V usage is TRBV2 and J usage is TRBJ2-1; 7 bases align to TRBD2. The CDR3 loop spans 13 amino acids. The V and J ends lost 5 bases and 5 bases, in that order; junction bases with no gene match: 3. The germline V gene encodes CDR1 SNHLY and CDR2 FYNNEI. CDR3 sequence reads: CASSSGVHNEQFF. DNA of the CDR3: TGTGCCAGCAGTAGCGGGGTCCACAATGAGCAGTTCTTC. The whole variable domain, remainder taken from reference TRBV2 and TRBJ2-1, is EPEVTQTPSHQVTQMGQEVILRCVPISNHLYFYWYRQILGQKVEFLVSFYNNEISEKSEIFDDQFSVERPDGSNFTLKIRSTKLEDSAMYFCASSSGVHNEQFFGPGTRLTVL.

This clonotype showed up just a few times. This chain uses TRBV20-1 with TRBJ1-5; no definite D call. The CDR3 runs to 13 residues. With 6 bases removed from V and 7 bases from J, the gap between germline ends came to 16 bases. Germline V gene lookup returns CDR1 DFQATT and CDR2 SNEGSKA (reference sequence). DNA for the CDR3: TGCAGTGCCCGAGAGGGTAGGAGCCAGCCCCAGCATTTT. Translation: CSAREGRSQPQHF.

In the case of this clonotype: A read error is possible here, since a much larger clone lies one base away. V usage is TRBV12-3 or TRBV12-4 and J usage is TRBJ1-1, with a possible D match to TRBD1 (5 bases). This CDR3 comprises 12 residues. Here the CDR3 reads CGSSLGGVGAFF. As DNA, the CDR3 is TGTGGCAGCAGCCTCGGGGGGGTCGGAGCTTTCTTT.

The chain employs TRBV29-1 and TRBJ1-2; D unresolved. V lost 5 bases and J 5 bases, leaving 9 bases between the germline ends. The CDR3 runs 11 residues. Germline loops: CDR1 SQVTM, CDR2 ANQGSEA. In nucleotides, the CDR3 is TGCAGCGTTTCGGACGAATATGGCTACACCTTC. Amino acids: CSVSDEYGYTF. Based on the CDR3 plus reference TRBV29-1 and TRBJ1-2, the full variable domain is SAVISQKPSRDICQRGTSLTIQCQVDSQVTMMFWYRQQPGQSLTLIATANQGSEATYESGFVIDKFPISRPNLTFSTLTVSNMSPEDSSIYLCSVSDEYGYTFGSGTRLTVV.

This clonotype came up many times. The rearrangement uses TRBV24-1 and TRBJ1-5, with 10 bases that match TRBD1. There are 16 residues in the CDR3. V shed 4 bases, J shed 7 bases, and the junction held 9 bases outside the gene matches. Looked up from germline, CDR1 is KGHDR and CDR2 is SFDVKD. The CDR3 sequence: CATSDTGTGVPQPQHF. CDR3 coding DNA: TGTGCCACCAGTGACACCGGGACAGGGGTTCCCCAGCCCCAGCATTTT.